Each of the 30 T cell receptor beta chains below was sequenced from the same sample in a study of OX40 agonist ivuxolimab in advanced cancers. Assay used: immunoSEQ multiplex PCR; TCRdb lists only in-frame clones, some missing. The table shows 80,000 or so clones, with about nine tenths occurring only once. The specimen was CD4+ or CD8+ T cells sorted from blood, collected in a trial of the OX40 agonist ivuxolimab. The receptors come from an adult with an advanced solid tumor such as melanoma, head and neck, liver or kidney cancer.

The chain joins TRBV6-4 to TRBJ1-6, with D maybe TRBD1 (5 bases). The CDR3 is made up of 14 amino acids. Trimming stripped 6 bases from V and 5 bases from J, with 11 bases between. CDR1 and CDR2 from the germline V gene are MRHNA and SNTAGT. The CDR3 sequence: CASRAGGNNSPLHF. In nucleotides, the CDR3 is TGTGCCAGCAGGGCTGGGGGGAATAATTCACCCCTCCACTTT.

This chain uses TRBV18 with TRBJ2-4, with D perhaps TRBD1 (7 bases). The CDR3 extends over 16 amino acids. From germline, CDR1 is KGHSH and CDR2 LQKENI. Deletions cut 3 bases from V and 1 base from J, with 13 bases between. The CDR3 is CASSPRGAWAKNIQYF. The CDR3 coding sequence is TGTGCCAGCTCACCCAGGGGGGCGTGGGCCAAAAACATTCAGTACTTC.

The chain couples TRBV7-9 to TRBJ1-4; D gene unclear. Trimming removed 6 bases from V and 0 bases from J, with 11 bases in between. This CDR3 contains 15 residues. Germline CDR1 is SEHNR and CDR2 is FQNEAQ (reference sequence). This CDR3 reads CASSPPGATNEKLFF. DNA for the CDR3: TGTGCCAGCAGTCCTCCCGGTGCAACTAATGAAAAACTGTTTTTT. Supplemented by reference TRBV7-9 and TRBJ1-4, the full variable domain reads DTGVSQNPRHKITKRGQNVTFRCDPISEHNRLYWYRQTLGQGPEFLTYFQNEAQLEKSRLLSDRFSAERPKGSFSTLEIQRTEQGDSAMYLCASSPPGATNEKLFFGSGTQLSVL.

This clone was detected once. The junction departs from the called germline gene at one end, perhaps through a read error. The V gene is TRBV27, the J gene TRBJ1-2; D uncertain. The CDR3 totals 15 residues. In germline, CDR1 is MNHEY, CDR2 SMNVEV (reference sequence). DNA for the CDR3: TGTGCCAGCAGTCTATCCCGGGCGGGGTACCATGGCTACACCTTC. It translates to CASSLSRAGYHGYTF.

CDR3 loop: CASSLTGWRNTEAFF. The CDR3 DNA sequence: TGCGCCAGCAGCTTGACAGGGTGGAGAAACACTGAAGCTTTCTTT. This sequence joins TRBV5-1 and TRBJ1-1, with a weak D call TRBD1 (6 bases). Trimming took 1 base from V and 2 from J, leaving 12 bases between them. CDR3 size: 15 residues. Germline lookup yields CDR1 SGHRS and CDR2 YFSETQ.

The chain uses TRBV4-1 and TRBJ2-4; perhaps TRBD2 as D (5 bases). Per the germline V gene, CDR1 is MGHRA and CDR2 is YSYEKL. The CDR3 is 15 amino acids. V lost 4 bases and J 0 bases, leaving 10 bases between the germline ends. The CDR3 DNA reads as TGCGCCAGCAGCCGGACGGGAATAGCCAAAAACATTCAGTACTTC. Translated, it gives CASSRTGIAKNIQYF.

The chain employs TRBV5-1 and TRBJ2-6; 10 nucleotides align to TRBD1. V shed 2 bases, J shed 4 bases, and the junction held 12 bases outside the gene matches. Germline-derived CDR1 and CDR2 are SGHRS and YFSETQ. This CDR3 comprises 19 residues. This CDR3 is CASSFLAGQGSFGANVLTF. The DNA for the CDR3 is TGCGCCAGCAGCTTTTTGGCGGGACAGGGGTCTTTCGGGGCCAACGTCCTGACTTTC.

CDR3 loop: CASRTGTQTDTQYF. CDR3 DNA sequence: TGTGCCAGCAGGACCGGGACTCAAACAGATACGCAGTATTTT. The V and J genes are TRBV9 and TRBJ2-3; D is perhaps TRBD2 (6 bases). V was trimmed by 5 bases and J by 3 bases, leaving 13 bases between them. Germline CDR1 is SGDLS and CDR2 is YYNGEE. This CDR3 is built from 14 residues.

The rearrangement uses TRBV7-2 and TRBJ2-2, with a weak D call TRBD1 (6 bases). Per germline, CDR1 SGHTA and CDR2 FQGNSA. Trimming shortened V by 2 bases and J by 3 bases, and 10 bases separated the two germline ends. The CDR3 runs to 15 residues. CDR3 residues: CASSLRTADTGELFF. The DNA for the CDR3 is TGTGCCAGCAGCTTACGGACAGCGGACACCGGGGAGCTGTTTTTT.

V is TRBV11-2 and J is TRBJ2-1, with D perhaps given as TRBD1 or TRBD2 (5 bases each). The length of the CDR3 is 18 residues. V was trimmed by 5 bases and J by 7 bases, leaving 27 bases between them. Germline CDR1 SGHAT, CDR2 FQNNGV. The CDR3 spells CASSTRSGPGPRRNEQFF. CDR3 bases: TGTGCCAGCAGCACGCGATCGGGCCCGGGACCCCGGAGGAATGAGCAGTTCTTC.

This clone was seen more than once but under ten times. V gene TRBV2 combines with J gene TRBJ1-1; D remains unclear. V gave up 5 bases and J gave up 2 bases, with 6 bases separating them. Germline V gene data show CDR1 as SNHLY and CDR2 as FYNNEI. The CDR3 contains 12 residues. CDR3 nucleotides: TGTGCCAGCAGTAACACCAACACTGAAGCTTTCTTT. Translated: CASSNTNTEAFF.

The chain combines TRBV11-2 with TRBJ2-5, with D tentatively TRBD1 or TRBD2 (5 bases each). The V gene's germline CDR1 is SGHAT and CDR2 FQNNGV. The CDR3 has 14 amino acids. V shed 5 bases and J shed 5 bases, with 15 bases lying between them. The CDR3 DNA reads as TGTGCCAGCAGCCTATTCAGGGAGTCGGAGACCCAGTACTTC. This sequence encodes CASSLFRESETQYF. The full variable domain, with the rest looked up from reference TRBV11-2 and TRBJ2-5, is EAGVAQSPRYKIIEKRQSVAFWCNPISGHATLYWYQQILGQGPKLLIQFQNNGVVDDSQLPKDRFSAERLKGVDSTLKIQPAKLEDSAVYLCASSLFRESETQYFGPGTRLLVL.

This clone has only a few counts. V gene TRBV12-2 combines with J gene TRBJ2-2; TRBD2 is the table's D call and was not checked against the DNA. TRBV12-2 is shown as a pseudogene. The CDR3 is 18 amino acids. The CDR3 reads CASRPSRASGRNTGELFF. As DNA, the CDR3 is TGTGCAAGTCGCCCTAGTAGGGCTAGCGGGAGGAACACCGGGGAGCTGTTTTTT.

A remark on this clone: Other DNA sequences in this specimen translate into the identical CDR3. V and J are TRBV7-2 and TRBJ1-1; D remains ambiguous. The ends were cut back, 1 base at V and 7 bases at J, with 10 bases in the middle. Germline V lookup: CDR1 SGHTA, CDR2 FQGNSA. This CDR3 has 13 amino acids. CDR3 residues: CASSLDRNLEAFF. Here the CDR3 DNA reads TGTGCCAGCAGCTTAGACAGAAATCTTGAAGCTTTCTTT.

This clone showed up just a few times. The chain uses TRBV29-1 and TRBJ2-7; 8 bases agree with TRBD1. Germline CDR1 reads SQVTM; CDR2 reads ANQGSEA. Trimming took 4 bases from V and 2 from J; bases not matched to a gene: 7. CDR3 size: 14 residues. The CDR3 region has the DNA TGCAGCGTTGCCTGGACAGGGTTCACCTACGAGCAGTACTTC. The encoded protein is CSVAWTGFTYEQYF.

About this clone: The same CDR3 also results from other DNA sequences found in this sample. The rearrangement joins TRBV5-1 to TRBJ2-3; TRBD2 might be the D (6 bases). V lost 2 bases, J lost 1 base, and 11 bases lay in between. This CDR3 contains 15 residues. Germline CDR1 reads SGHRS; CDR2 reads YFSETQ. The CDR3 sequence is CASSLGASGTDTQYF. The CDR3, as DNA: TGCGCCAGCAGCTTAGGGGCTAGCGGCACAGATACGCAGTATTTT.

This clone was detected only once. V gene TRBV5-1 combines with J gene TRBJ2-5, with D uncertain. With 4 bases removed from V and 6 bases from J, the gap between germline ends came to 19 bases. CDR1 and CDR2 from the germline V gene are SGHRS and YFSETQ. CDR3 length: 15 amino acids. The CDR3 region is CASSPQAGSVQTQYF. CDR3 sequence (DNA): TGCGCCAGCAGCCCCCAGGCCGGCTCGGTTCAGACCCAGTACTTC.

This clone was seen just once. This chain's CDR3 is CASSPRRELSGYTF. The CDR3 region has the DNA TGTGCCAGCAGCCCCCGAAGGGAATTAAGCGGCTACACCTTC. The gene calls are TRBV7-2 and TRBJ1-2; no reliable D call. CDR3 length equals 14 residues. Looked up from germline, CDR1 is SGHTA and CDR2 is FQGNSA. Trimming pared 5 bases from V and 8 bases from J, leaving 18 bases between. Based on the CDR3 plus reference TRBV7-2 and TRBJ1-2, the full variable domain is GAGVSQSPSNKVTEKGKDVELRCDPISGHTALYWYRQSLGQGLEFLIYFQGNSAPDKSGLPSDRFSAERTGGSVSTLTIQRTQQEDSAVYLCASSPRRELSGYTFGSGTRLTVV.

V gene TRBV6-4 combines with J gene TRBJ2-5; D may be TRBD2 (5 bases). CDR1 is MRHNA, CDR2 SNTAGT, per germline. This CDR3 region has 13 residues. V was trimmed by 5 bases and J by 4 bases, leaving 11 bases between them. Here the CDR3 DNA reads TGTGCCAGCAGTCCGGGGTGGGGAGAGACCCAGTACTTC. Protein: CASSPGWGETQYF.

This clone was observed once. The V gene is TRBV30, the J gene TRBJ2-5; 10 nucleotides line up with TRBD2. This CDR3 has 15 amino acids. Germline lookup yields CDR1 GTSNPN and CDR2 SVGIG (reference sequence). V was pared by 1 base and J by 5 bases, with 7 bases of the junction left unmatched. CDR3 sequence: CAWSEAGGPGETQYF. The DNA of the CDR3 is TGTGCCTGGAGTGAAGCGGGAGGGCCCGGTGAGACCCAGTACTTC.

CDR3 in DNA: TGTGCCAGCAGTAGTTACGTGACCCGCGAGCAGTACTTC. Amino acids: CASSSYVTREQYF. The chain joins TRBV6-5 to TRBJ2-7; D is ambiguous. Trimming cost V 5 bases and J 6 bases, with 14 bases left between them. Germline V gene sequence: CDR1 MNHEY, CDR2 SVGAGI. The CDR3 totals 13 residues.

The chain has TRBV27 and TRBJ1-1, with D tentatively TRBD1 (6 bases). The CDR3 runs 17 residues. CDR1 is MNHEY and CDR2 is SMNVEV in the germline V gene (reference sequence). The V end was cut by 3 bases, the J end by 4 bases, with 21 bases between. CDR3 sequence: CASSFSILGRGTTEAFF. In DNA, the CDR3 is TGTGCCAGCAGTTTCTCTATTTTGGGCAGGGGCACCACTGAAGCTTTCTTT.

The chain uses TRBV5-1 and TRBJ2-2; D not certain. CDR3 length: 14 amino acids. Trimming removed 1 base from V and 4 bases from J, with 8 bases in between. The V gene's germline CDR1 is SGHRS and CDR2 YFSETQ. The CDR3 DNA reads TGCGCCAGCAGCTTGCGACCGAGCACCGGGGAGCTGTTTTTT. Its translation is CASSLRPSTGELFF. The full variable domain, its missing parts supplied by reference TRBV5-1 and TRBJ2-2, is KAGVTQTPRYLIKTRGQQVTLSCSPISGHRSVSWYQQTPGQGLQFLFEYFSETQRNKGNFPGRFSGRQFSNSRSEMNVSTLELGDSALYLCASSLRPSTGELFFGEGSRLTVL.

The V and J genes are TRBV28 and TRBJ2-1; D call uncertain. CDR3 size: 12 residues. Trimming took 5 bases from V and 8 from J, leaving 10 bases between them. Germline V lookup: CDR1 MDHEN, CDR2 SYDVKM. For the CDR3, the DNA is TGTGCCAGCAGTGAGGTCCAACATGAGCAGTTCTTC. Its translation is CASSEVQHEQFF.

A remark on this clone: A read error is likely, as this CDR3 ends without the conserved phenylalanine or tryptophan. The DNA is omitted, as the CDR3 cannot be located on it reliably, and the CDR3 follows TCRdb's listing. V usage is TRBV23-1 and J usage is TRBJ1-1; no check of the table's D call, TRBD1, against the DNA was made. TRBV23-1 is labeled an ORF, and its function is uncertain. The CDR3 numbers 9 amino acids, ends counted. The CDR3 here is CASSQSGQG.

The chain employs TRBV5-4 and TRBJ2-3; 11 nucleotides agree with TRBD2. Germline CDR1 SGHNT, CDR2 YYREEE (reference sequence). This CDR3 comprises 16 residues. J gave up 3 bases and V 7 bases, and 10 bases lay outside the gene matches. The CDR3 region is CASSFGGTSGTDTQYF. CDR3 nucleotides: TGTGCCAGCTCGTTTGGAGGGACTAGCGGAACAGATACGCAGTATTTT.

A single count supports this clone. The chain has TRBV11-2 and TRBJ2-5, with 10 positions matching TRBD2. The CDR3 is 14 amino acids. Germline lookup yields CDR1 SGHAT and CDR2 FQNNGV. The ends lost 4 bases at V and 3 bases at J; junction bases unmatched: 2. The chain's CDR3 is CASSSGLAEETQYF. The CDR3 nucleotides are TGTGCCAGCAGCTCCGGACTAGCGGAAGAGACCCAGTACTTC.

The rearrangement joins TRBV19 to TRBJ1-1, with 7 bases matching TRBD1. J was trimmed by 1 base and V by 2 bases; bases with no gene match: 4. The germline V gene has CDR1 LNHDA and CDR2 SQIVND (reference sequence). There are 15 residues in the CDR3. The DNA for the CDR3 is TGTGCCAGTAGTATACAAAACAGGGGGAACACTGAAGCTTTCTTT. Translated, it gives CASSIQNRGNTEAFF.

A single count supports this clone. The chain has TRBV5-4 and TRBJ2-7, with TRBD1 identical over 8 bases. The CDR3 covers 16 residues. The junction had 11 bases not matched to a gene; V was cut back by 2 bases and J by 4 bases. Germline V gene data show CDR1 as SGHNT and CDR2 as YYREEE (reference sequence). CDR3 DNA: TGTGCCAGCAGCTTATTAGGGGACAGGCCGGATTACGAGCAGTACTTC. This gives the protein CASSLLGDRPDYEQYF.

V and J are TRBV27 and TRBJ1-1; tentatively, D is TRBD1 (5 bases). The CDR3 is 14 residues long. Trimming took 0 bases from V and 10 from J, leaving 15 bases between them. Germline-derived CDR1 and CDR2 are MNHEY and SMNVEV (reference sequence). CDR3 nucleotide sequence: TGTGCCAGCAGTTTATCGATAGGGGCTCGGGGAGCTTTCTTT. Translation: CASSLSIGARGAFF.